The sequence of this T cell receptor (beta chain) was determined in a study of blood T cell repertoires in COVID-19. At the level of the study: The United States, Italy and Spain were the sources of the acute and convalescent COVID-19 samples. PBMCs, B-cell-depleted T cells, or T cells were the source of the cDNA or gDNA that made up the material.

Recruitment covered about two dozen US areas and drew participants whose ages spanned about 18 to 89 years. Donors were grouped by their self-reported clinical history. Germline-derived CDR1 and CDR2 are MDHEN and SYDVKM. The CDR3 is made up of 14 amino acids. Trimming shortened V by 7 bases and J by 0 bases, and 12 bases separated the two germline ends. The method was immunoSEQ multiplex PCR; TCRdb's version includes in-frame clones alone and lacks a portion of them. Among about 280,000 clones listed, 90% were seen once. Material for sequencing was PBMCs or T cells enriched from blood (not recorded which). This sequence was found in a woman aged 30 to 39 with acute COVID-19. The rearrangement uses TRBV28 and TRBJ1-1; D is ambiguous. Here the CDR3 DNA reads TGTGCCAGCATTCCCGTGGGCATGAACACTGAAGCTTTCTTT. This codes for CASIPVGMNTEAFF.